A single sample gave rise to the 9 T cell receptor beta chains below, sequenced in a study of cytomegalovirus exposure and HLA in healthy donors. The PCR made use of 60 Vbeta and 13 Jbeta primers. Libraries were prepared by immunoSEQ multiplex PCR; TCRdb keeps only in-frame clonotypes and omits some of them. This listing includes roughly 71,000 clones. The sample consisted of PBMCs. These TCRs come from a woman between 40 and 50 years old in good health and CMV-seropositive.

The chain carries TRBV28 and TRBJ1-6; D gene unclear. Germline loops: CDR1 MDHEN, CDR2 SYDVKM. V lost 3 bases to trimming and J lost 2 bases, with 8 bases between them. The CDR3 length is 15 residues. The CDR3 spells CASSLAGTYNSPLHF. The DNA for the CDR3 is TGTGCCAGCAGTTTGGCGGGGACCTATAATTCACCCCTCCACTTT.

The genes are TRBV5-1 and TRBJ2-5; TRBD1 matches 7 bases. The V gene end was trimmed by 1 base and the J gene end by 1 base; junction bases not matched to a gene: 10. The length of the CDR3 is 17 residues. Germline V gene data show CDR1 as SGHRS and CDR2 as YFSETQ. The CDR3 DNA sequence: TGCGCCAGCAGCTTGCCTAGGGGACAGCGAAGCCAAGAGACCCAGTACTTC. Its protein is CASSLPRGQRSQETQYF. Variable domain in full (rest from reference TRBV5-1 and TRBJ2-5): KAGVTQTPRYLIKTRGQQVTLSCSPISGHRSVSWYQQTPGQGLQFLFEYFSETQRNKGNFPGRFSGRQFSNSRSEMNVSTLELGDSALYLCASSLPRGQRSQETQYFGPGTRLLVL.

The rearrangement joins TRBV11-3 to TRBJ1-1, with TRBD1 matching over 10 bases. The germline V gene has CDR1 SGHNT and CDR2 YENEEA. The CDR3 totals 14 residues. The ends lost 0 bases at V and 5 bases at J; junction bases unmatched: 0. The CDR3 spells CASSLEGQGTEAFF. The CDR3 DNA reads TGTGCCAGCAGCTTAGAGGGACAGGGGACTGAAGCTTTCTTT.

The J gene is TRBJ1-5, the V gene TRBV19; D ambiguous. V lost 0 bases and J lost 8, with 11 bases in between. CDR1 is LNHDA, CDR2 SQIVND, per germline (reference sequence). The CDR3 runs to 14 residues. DNA for the CDR3: TGTGCCAGTAGTATAGATCGCTCAGTGGAGCCCCAGCATTTT. Translating gives CASSIDRSVEPQHF.

The chain combines TRBV6-6 with TRBJ2-1, with 8 bases aligning to TRBD2. The CDR3 is 14 residues long. The germline gives CDR1 MNHNY, CDR2 SVGAGI (reference sequence). J lost 7 bases, V lost 0 bases, and 2 bases had no gene match. CDR3: CASSYSASGNEQFF. CDR3 sequence (DNA): TGTGCCAGCAGTTACTCAGCTAGCGGGAATGAGCAGTTCTTC.

V is TRBV15 and J is TRBJ1-4; 7 positions agree with TRBD1. V was pared by 4 bases and J by 8 bases, with 10 bases of the junction left unmatched. CDR3 length equals 15 residues. Per the germline V gene, CDR1 is LNHNV and CDR2 is YYDKDF (reference sequence). The CDR3 sequence: CATSTYTGVEEKLFF. DNA of the CDR3: TGTGCCACCAGCACCTATACAGGGGTGGAAGAAAAACTGTTTTTT. The full variable domain, with the rest looked up from reference TRBV15 and TRBJ1-4, is DAMVIQNPRYQVTQFGKPVTLSCSQTLNHNVMYWYQQKSSQAPKLLFHYYDKDFNNEADTPDNFQSRRPNTSFCFLDIRSPGLGDTAMYLCATSTYTGVEEKLFFGSGTQLSVL.

This chain links TRBV25-1 with TRBJ2-7; 9 bases are shared with TRBD2. Germline V CDR1 and CDR2: MGHDK, SYGVNS. Germline trimming cut 5 bases from V and 3 bases from J; bases unmatched to any gene: 5. The CDR3 runs 14 residues. This CDR3 is CASSLAGARYEQYF. CDR3 in DNA: TGTGCCAGCAGTTTAGCGGGGGCCCGCTACGAGCAGTACTTC.

This rearrangement joins TRBV6-6 to TRBJ1-3; D gene unclear. Germline V gene sequence: CDR1 MNHNY, CDR2 SVGAGI (reference sequence). Trimming removed 0 bases from V and 4 bases from J, with 7 bases in between. This CDR3 region has 14 residues. The CDR3 nucleotides are TGTGCCAGCAGTTACTCCACGGTCGGAAACACCATATATTTT. The encoded protein is CASSYSTVGNTIYF.

The rearrangement joins TRBV18 to TRBJ1-4; D unclear. CDR1 and CDR2 (germline): KGHSH, LQKENI. The CDR3 runs 18 residues. V was trimmed by 3 bases and J by 0 bases, leaving 17 bases between them. The CDR3 reads CASSPSGIEPATNEKLFF. Written as DNA, the CDR3 is TGTGCCAGCTCACCTTCCGGGATAGAACCTGCAACTAATGAAAAACTGTTTTTT.